The entry that follows covers one T cell receptor (beta chain) sequence. The antigen is not known. The trim removed 6 bases at V and 8 bases at J, leaving 6 bases unmatched. CDR3 length equals 14 residues. CDR1 is SNHLY and CDR2 is FYNNEI in the germline V gene. The data were produced by immunoSEQ multiplex PCR, yet TCRdb's version contains in-frame clones alone and is incomplete. The repertoire holds roughly 320,000 clones, with around 90% as singletons. The data derive from a study of shared clonotypes between healthy human individuals. The wider study: CD4 naive and memory got three plates each, CD8 naive two, CD8 memory one. Study findings and constraints: All-four-donor shared clonotypes had higher generation probabilities than non-shared clonotypes did. For naive CD4 cells, around 5.1% of clonotypes were shared across a handful of donors.

The rearrangement uses TRBV2 and TRBJ1-6; 8 nucleotides agree with TRBD1. This clonotype was obtained from a man aged 18-30 years in good health. The sequenced sample was memory CD8+ T cells sorted from blood. Subset: CD45RO+ cells pooled with CCR7-negative TemRA cells. The CDR3 spells CASSSGTGDSPLHF. The DNA for the CDR3 is TGTGCCAGCAGCTCCGGGACAGGAGATTCACCCCTCCACTTT.